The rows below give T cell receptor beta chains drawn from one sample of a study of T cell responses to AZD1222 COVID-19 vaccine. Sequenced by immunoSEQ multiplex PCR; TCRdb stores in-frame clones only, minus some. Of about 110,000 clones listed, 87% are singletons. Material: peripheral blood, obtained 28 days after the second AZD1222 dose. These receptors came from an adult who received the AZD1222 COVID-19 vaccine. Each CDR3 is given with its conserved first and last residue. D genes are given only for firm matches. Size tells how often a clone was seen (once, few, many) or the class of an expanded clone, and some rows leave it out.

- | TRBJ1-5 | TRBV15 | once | CATSKSKQPQHF | TGTGCCACCAGCAAGTCTAAGCAGCCCCAGCATTTT
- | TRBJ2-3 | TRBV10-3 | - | CAISDHILSGYSTDTQYF | TGTGCCATCAGTGATCATATCCTCAGCGGCTACAGCACAGATACGCAGTATTTT
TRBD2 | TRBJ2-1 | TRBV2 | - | CASIRRTGGPSYNEQFF | TGTGCCAGCATCAGACGGACGGGAGGGCCCTCCTACAATGAGCAGTTCTTC
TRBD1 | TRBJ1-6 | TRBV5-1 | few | CASSLGLGQGNSPLHF | TGCGCCAGCAGCTTGGGGCTAGGACAGGGGAATTCACCCCTCCACTTT
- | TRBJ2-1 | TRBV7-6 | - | CASSHDPGGYNEQFF | TGTGCCAGCAGCCATGATCCCGGGGGTTACAATGAGCAGTTCTTC
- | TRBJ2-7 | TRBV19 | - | CASSKKRDGSYEQYF | TGTGCCAGTAGCAAGAAGAGGGACGGGTCCTACGAGCAGTACTTC
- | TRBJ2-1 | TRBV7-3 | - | CASSLAGSPYNEQFF | TGTGCCAGCAGCTTAGCCGGGAGCCCGTACAATGAGCAGTTCTTC
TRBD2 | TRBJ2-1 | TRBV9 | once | CASSGRLAESSYNEQFF | TGTGCCAGCAGCGGCCGGCTAGCGGAAAGCTCCTACAATGAGCAGTTCTTC
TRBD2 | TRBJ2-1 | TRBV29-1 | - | CSAAGSSGTENEQFF | TGCAGCGCCGCAGGTAGTAGCGGGACCGAAAATGAGCAGTTCTTC
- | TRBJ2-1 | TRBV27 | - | CASSFLAVQNEQFF | TGTGCCAGCAGTTTTTTAGCGGTACAGAATGAGCAGTTCTTC
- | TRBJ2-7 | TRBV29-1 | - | CSVEFAGIYEQYF | TGCAGCGTTGAGTTCGCAGGGATCTACGAGCAGTACTTC
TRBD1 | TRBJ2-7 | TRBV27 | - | CASSRDRGQYEQYF | TGTGCCAGCAGTCGGGACAGGGGGCAGTACGAGCAGTACTTC
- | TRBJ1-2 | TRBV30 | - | CAWSVQENGYTF | TGTGCCTGGAGTGTACAGGAAAATGGCTACACCTTC
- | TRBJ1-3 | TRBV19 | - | CASSQTSSSGNTIYF | TGTGCCAGTAGTCAGACATCGAGCTCTGGAAACACCATATATTTT
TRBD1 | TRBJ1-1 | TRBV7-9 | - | CASSLTGWIAFF | TGTGCCAGCAGCTTGACAGGGTGGATTGCTTTCTTT
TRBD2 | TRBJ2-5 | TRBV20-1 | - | CCASGLTSGGGETQYF | TGCTGTGCTAGTGGTCTGACTAGCGGCGGGGGGGAGACCCAGTACTTC
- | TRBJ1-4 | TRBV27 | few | CASGPWGRDEKLFF | TGTGCCAGCGGTCCGTGGGGACGGGATGAAAAACTGTTTTTT
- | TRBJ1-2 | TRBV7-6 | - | CASSSTVRGPANYGYTF | TGTGCCAGCAGCTCAACAGTGAGGGGCCCAGCTAACTATGGCTACACCTTC
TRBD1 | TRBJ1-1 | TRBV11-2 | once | CASSPRGTRGINTEAFF | TGTGCCAGCAGCCCCAGGGGGACAAGGGGGATAAACACTGAAGCTTTCTTT
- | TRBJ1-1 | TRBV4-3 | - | CASSQDSAGPTEAFF | TGCGCCAGCAGCCAAGATTCGGCCGGACCCACTGAAGCTTTCTTT
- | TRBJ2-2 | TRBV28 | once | CASSLAQGMSSTGELFF | TGTGCCAGCTCCCTCGCTCAGGGGATGAGTTCTACCGGGGAGCTGTTTTTT
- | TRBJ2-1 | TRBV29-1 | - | CSVGSSYNEQFF | TGCAGCGTTGGTAGCTCCTACAATGAGCAGTTCTTC
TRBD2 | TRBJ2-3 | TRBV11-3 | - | CASSLKLAGNTDTQYF | TGTGCCAGCAGCTTAAAACTAGCGGGTAACACAGATACGCAGTATTTT
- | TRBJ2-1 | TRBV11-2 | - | CASSQGEQFF | TGTGCCAGCAGCCAGGGTGAGCAGTTCTTC
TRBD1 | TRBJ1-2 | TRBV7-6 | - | CASSPADRANYGYTF | TGTGCCAGCAGCCCCGCGGACAGGGCGAACTATGGCTACACCTTC
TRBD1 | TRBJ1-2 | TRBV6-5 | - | CASSYRGQGGGYTF | TGTGCCAGCAGTTACCGTGGACAGGGAGGGGGCTACACCTTC
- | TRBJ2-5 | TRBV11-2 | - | CASSLVQGQETQYF | TGTGCCAGCAGCTTAGTGCAAGGACAAGAGACCCAGTACTTC
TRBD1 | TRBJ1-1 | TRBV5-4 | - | CASSSVTTGIKAFF | TGTGCCAGCAGCTCTGTAACGACAGGGATCAAAGCTTTCTTT
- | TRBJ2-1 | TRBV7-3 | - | CASSLTAGTYNEQFF | TGTGCCAGCAGCTTAACGGCGGGAACCTACAATGAGCAGTTCTTC
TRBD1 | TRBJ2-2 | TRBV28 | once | CASTRQGNTGELFF | TGTGCCAGCACTAGACAGGGAAACACCGGGGAGCTGTTTTTT
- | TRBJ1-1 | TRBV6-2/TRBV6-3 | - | CASSYWGITGEAFF | TGTGCCAGCAGTTATTGGGGGATAACAGGGGAAGCTTTCTTT
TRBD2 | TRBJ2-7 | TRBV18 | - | CASSPPSALAGSNEQYF | TGTGCCAGCTCACCACCTTCTGCACTAGCGGGTTCCAACGAGCAGTACTTC
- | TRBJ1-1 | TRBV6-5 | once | CASIQMNTEAFF | TGTGCCAGCATACAGATGAACACTGAAGCTTTCTTT
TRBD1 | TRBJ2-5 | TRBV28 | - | CASSLRTGGHETQYF | TGTGCCAGCAGTTTAAGGACAGGGGGCCACGAGACCCAGTACTTC
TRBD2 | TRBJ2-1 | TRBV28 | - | CASSLPGTSGKEQFF | TGTGCCAGCAGTTTACCCGGGACTAGCGGGAAAGAGCAGTTCTTC
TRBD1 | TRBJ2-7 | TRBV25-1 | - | CASRDRATYEQYF | TGTGCCAGCAGAGACAGGGCTACCTACGAGCAGTACTTC
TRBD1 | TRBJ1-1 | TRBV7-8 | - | CASSSGQLNTEAFF | TGTGCCAGCAGCTCGGGACAGTTGAACACTGAAGCTTTCTTT
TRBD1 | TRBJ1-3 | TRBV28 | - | CASSEATGGLPNTIYF | TGTGCCAGCAGTGAAGCGACAGGGGGCCTCCCAAACACCATATATTTT
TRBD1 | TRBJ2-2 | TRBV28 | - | CASSLTDRDTGELFF | TGTGCCAGCAGTTTAACCGACAGGGACACCGGGGAGCTGTTTTTT
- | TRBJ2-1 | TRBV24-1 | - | CATSYLDEQFF | TGTGCCACCAGCTACTTGGATGAGCAGTTCTTC
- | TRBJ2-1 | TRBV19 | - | CASSTGSSYNEQFF | TGTGCCAGTAGCACAGGGAGCTCCTACAATGAGCAGTTCTTC
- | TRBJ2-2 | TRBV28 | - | CASSLELENTGELFF | TGTGCCAGCAGTTTGGAACTCGAGAACACCGGGGAGCTGTTTTTT
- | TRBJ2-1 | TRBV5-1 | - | CASSIQTGNEQFF | TGCGCCAGCAGCATCCAAACGGGCAATGAGCAGTTCTTC
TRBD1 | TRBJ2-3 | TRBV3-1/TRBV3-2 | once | CASSQDVTGGSDTQYF | TGTGCCAGCAGCCAAGACGTGACAGGGGGTTCAGATACGCAGTATTTT
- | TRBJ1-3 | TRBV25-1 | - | CASGSSGNTIYF | TGTGCCAGCGGGTCCTCTGGAAACACCATATATTTT